This T cell receptor (beta chain) was recovered during a study of T-cell memory formation after mild COVID-19. The CDR3 consists of 15 residues. Germline-derived CDR1 and CDR2 are SGHRS and YFSETQ. Trimming left V 0 bases short and J 0 bases short, with 9 bases between. TCRdb independently ran MiXCR on the 5' RACE reads; one entry per CDR3 protein. The sample has roughly 280,000 distinct CDR3 sequences, around 15% seen once. This clonotype was obtained from a man younger than 35 who had mild COVID-19 (a few samples of this study predate the infection). Cell type and time point are not known. This chain joins TRBV5-1 and TRBJ2-5; D uncertain. Sequencing used PBMCs or a T cell subset sorted from them (not recorded which). CDR3 residues: CASSLAGSDQETQYF. CDR3 DNA: TGCGCCAGCAGCTTGGCCGGGTCGGACCAAGAGACCCAGTACTTC.